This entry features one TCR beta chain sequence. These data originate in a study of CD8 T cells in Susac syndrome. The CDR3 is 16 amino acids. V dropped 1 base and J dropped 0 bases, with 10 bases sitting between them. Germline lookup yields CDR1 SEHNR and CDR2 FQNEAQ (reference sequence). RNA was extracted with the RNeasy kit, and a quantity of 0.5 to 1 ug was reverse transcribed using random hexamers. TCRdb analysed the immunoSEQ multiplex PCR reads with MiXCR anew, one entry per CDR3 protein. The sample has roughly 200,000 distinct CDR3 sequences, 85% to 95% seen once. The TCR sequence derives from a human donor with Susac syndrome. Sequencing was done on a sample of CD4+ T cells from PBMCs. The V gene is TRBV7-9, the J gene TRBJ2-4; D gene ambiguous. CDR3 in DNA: TGTGCCAGCAGCTTAGTTTCCGCCGTAGCCAAAAACATTCAGTACTTC. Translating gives CASSLVSAVAKNIQYF. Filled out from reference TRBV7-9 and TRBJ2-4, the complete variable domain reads DTGVSQNPRHKITKRGQNVTFRCDPISEHNRLYWYRQTLGQGPEFLTYFQNEAQLEKSRLLSDRFSAERPKGSFSTLEIQRTEQGDSAMYLCASSLVSAVAKNIQYFGAGTRLSVL.